This T cell receptor beta chain comes out of a study of metastatic and nonmetastatic thyroid tumors. MiXCR reprocessed the PCR reads for TCRdb. The sample records about 41,000 clones, around 24% being singletons. Study results and caveats: Significantly higher TCR beta diversity was reportedly seen in malignant thyroid tumors than benign nodules, in blood and tumor.

Ahead of thyroid surgery, no patient had received treatment of any kind. With respect to this clone: Its antigen is unidentified.

Germline lookup yields CDR1 MGHDK and CDR2 SYGVNS. Trimming took 2 bases from V and 2 from J; bases not matched to a gene: 4. CDR3 size: 15 residues. V usage is TRBV25-1 and J usage is TRBJ1-2, with TRBD1 matching over 8 bases. The TCR comes from a female donor with papillary thyroid cancer or a benign thyroid nodule (not recorded which). Some clones in this sample may be carry-over from other donors' samples. Specimen: tumor tissue. The CDR3 DNA is TGTGCCAGCAGTGAAGGTGGGACAGGCAACTATGGCTACACCTTC. This translates into CASSEGGTGNYGYTF.